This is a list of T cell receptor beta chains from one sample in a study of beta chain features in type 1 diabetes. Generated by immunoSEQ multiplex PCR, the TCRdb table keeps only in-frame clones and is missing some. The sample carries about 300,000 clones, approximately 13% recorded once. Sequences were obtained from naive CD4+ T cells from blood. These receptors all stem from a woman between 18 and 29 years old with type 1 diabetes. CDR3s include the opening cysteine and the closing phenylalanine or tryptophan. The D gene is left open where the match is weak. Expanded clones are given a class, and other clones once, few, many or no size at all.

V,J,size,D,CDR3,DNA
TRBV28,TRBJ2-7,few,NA,CASMEAREQYF,TGTGCCAGCATGGAGGCTCGCGAGCAGTACTTC
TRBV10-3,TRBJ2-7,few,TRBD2,CAISDKTSGGYEQYF,TGTGCCATCAGTGACAAGACTAGCGGGGGCTACGAGCAGTACTTC
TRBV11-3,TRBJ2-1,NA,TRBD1,CASSSQGAQFF,TGTGCCAGCAGCTCCCAGGGGGCCCAGTTCTTC
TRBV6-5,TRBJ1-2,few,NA,CASSTGQTIGYTF,TGTGCCAGCAGTACCGGACAGACTATCGGCTACACCTTC
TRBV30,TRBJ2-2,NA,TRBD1,CAWMGDRGIAGELFF,TGTGCCTGGATGGGGGACAGGGGGATCGCCGGGGAGCTGTTTTTT
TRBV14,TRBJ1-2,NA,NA,CASSQAVQAKYGYTF,TGTGCCAGCAGCCAAGCCGTCCAGGCGAAGTATGGCTACACCTTC
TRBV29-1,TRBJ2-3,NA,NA,CSVNRENTQYF,TGCAGCGTGAACAGGGAAAATACGCAGTATTTT
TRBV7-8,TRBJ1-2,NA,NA,CASSSRTELGYTF,TGTGCCAGCAGCTCGAGGACAGAGCTTGGCTACACCTTC
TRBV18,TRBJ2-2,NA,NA,CASSPRETGELFF,TGTGCCAGCTCACCACGAGAAACCGGGGAGCTGTTTTTT
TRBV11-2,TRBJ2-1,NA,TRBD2,CASSSWGTSSYNEQFF,TGTGCCAGCAGCTCCTGGGGGACTAGTTCCTACAATGAGCAGTTCTTC
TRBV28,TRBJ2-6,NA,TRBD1,CASSWLQGAYGANVLTF,TGTGCCAGCAGTTGGCTTCAGGGGGCATACGGGGCCAACGTCCTGACTTTC
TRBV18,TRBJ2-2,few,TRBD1,CASSRPGGYTGELFF,TGTGCCAGCTCACGACCAGGGGGTTACACCGGGGAGCTGTTTTTT
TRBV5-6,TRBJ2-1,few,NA,CASSLVANILEQFF,TGTGCCAGCAGCTTGGTGGCCAATATCCTTGAGCAGTTCTTC
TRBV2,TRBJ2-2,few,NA,CASRKGDAGELFF,TGTGCCAGCAGGAAGGGGGACGCCGGGGAGCTGTTTTTT
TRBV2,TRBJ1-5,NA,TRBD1,CASSGDRAGDQPQHF,TGTGCCAGCAGTGGGGACAGGGCCGGCGATCAGCCCCAGCATTTT
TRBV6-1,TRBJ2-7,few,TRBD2,CASSKLAGGPYEQYF,TGTGCCAGCAGTAAATTAGCGGGAGGTCCCTACGAGCAGTACTTC
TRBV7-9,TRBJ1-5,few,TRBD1,CASSRHQGAQANQPQHF,TGTGCCAGCAGCCGTCATCAGGGGGCGCAGGCCAATCAGCCCCAGCATTTT
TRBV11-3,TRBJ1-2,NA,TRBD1,CASSPRTGDYGYTF,TGTGCCAGCAGCCCCCGGACAGGGGACTATGGCTACACCTTC
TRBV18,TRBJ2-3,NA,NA,CASSPRERRDTQYF,TGTGCCAGCTCACCCCGGGAGCGGAGGGATACGCAGTATTTT
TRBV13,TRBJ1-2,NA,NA,CASSLLSPRGQYPYGYTF,TGTGCCAGCAGCTTATTGTCCCCGCGCGGACAGTATCCCTATGGCTACACCTTC
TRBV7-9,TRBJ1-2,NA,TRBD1,CASSFLQTGAYGYTF,TGTGCCAGCAGCTTTCTCCAAACAGGGGCGTATGGCTACACCTTC
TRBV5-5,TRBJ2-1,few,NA,CASSATSNAYNEQFF,TGTGCCAGCAGCGCTACTAGTAACGCCTACAATGAGCAGTTCTTC
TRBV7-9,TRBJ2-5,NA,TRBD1,CASSLRGTGNHQETQYF,TGTGCCAGCAGCTTACGGGGGACAGGTAATCACCAAGAGACCCAGTACTTC
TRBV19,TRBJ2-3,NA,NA,CASSPDTGGTDTQYF,TGTGCCAGTAGTCCAGATACAGGAGGCACAGATACGCAGTATTTT
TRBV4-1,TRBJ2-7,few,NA,CASSQAQASYEQYF,TGCGCCAGCAGCCAAGCACAGGCGAGCTACGAGCAGTACTTC
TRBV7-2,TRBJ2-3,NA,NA,CASSPGGGSPDTQYF,TGTGCCAGCAGCCCGGGTGGGGGGAGTCCCGATACGCAGTATTTT
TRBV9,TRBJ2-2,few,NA,CASSVVVGVGLGGELFF,TGTGCCAGCAGCGTAGTTGTGGGAGTCGGGTTGGGCGGGGAGCTGTTTTTT
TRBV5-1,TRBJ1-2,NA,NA,CASSLAGMSGYTF,TGCGCCAGCAGCTTGGCAGGGATGAGTGGCTACACCTTC
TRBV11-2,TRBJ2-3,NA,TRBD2,CASSLVPSGRPDFDTQYF,TGTGCCAGCAGCTTAGTCCCTAGCGGGAGACCCGACTTTGATACGCAGTATTTT
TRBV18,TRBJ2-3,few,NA,CASSPWESRDTQYF,TGTGCCAGCTCACCATGGGAGTCGAGGGATACGCAGTATTTT
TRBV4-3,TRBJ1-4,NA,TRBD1,CASSHGDRVEKLFF,TGCGCCAGCAGCCATGGGGACAGGGTCGAAAAACTGTTTTTT
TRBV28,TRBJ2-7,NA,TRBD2,CASSLAGSAYEQYF,TGTGCCAGCAGTCTAGCGGGATCCGCCTACGAGCAGTACTTC
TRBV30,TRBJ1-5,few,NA,CAWRRKGIVGNQPQHF,TGTGCCTGGAGAAGGAAGGGGATTGTCGGCAATCAGCCCCAGCATTTT
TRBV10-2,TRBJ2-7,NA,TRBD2,CASKLAGSHEQYF,TGCGCCAGCAAGCTAGCGGGTTCCCACGAGCAGTACTTC
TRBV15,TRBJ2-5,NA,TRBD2,CATRKAGGVEETQYF,TGTGCCACCCGCAAAGCGGGAGGGGTGGAAGAGACCCAGTACTTC
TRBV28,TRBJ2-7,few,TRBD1,CASTEDRNSYEQYF,TGTGCCAGCACCGAGGACAGGAACTCCTACGAGCAGTACTTC
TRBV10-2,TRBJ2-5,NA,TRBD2,CASSQTSKQETQYF,TGCGCCAGCAGTCAGACTAGCAAACAAGAGACCCAGTACTTC
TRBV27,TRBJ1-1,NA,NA,CASSLVSGTEAFF,TGTGCCAGCAGTTTAGTATCCGGGACTGAAGCTTTCTTT
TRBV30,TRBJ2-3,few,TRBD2,CAWRRREAADTQYF,TGTGCCTGGAGGAGGCGGGAGGCAGCAGATACGCAGTATTTT
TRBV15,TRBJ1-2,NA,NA,CATSRDKGVKGYGYTF,TGTGCCACCAGCAGAGATAAAGGGGTAAAGGGCTATGGCTACACCTTC
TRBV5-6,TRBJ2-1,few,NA,CASSLMGSWNEQFF,TGTGCCAGCAGCTTAATGGGGAGTTGGAATGAGCAGTTCTTC
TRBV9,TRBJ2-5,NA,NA,CASSVGAGETQYF,TGTGCCAGCAGCGTAGGGGCAGGAGAGACCCAGTACTTC
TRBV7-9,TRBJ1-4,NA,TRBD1,CASSTRGPTNEKLFF,TGTGCCAGCAGCACCAGGGGGCCTACTAATGAAAAACTGTTTTTT
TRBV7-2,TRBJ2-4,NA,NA,CASSLTALVSNIQYF,TGTGCCAGCAGCTTAACGGCGCTAGTTTCGAACATTCAGTACTTC
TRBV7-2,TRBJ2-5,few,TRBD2,CASSLTGGRLQETQYF,TGTGCCAGCAGCTTAACCGGCGGGAGACTTCAAGAGACCCAGTACTTC
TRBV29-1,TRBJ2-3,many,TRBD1,CSAGTGPRDTQYF,TGCAGCGCCGGGACAGGGCCTAGAGATACGCAGTATTTT
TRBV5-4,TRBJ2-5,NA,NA,CASSPTTGQETQYF,TGTGCCAGCAGCCCGACGACGGGACAAGAGACCCAGTACTTC
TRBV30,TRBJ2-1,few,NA,CAWSVRVSYNEQFF,TGTGCCTGGAGTGTCCGAGTATCCTACAATGAGCAGTTCTTC